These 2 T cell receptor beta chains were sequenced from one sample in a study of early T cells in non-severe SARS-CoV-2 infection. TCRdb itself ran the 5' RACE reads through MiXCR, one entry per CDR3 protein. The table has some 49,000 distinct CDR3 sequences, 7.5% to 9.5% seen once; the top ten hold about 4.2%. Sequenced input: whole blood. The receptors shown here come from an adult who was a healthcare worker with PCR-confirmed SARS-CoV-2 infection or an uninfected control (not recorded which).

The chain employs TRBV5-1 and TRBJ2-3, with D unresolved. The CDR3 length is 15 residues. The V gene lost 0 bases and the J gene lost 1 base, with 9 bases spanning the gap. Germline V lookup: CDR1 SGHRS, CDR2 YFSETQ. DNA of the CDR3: TGCGCCAGCAGCTTGGTTGTTGGTGGCACAGATACGCAGTATTTT. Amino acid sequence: CASSLVVGGTDTQYF.

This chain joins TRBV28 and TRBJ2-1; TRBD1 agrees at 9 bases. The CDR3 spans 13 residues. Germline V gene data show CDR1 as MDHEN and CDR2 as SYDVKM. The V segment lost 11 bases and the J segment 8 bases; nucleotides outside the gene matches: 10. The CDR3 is CAEGQGLNDEQFF. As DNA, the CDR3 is TGTGCCGAGGGACAGGGACTTAACGATGAGCAGTTCTTC.